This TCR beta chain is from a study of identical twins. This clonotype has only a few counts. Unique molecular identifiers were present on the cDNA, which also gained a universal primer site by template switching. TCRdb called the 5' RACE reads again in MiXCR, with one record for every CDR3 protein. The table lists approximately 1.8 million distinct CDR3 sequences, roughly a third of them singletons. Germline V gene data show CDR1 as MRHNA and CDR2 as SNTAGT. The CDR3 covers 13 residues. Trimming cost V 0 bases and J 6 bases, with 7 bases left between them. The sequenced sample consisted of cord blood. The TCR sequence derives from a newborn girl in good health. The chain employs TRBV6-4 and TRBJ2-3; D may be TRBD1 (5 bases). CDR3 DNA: TGTGCCAGCAGTGACTCAGGGGCGGATACGCAGTATTTT. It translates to CASSDSGADTQYF.